This T cell receptor beta chain was sequenced for a study of T cell responses to AZD1222 COVID-19 vaccine. Germline loops: CDR1 SEHNR, CDR2 FQNEAQ (reference sequence). The CDR3 has 13 amino acids. V dropped 3 bases and J dropped 3 bases, with 8 bases sitting between them. The data were produced by immunoSEQ multiplex PCR, yet TCRdb's version contains in-frame clones alone and is incomplete. The sample carries approximately 130,000 clones, 80% to 90% recorded once. The chain carries TRBV7-9 and TRBJ1-2; D not certain. This TCR derives from an adult who received the AZD1222 COVID-19 vaccine. The specimen was peripheral blood, collected 28 days after the second AZD1222 dose. As DNA, the CDR3 is TGTGCCAGCAGCTTTATCACCGACTATGGCTACACCTTC. Translated: CASSFITDYGYTF.